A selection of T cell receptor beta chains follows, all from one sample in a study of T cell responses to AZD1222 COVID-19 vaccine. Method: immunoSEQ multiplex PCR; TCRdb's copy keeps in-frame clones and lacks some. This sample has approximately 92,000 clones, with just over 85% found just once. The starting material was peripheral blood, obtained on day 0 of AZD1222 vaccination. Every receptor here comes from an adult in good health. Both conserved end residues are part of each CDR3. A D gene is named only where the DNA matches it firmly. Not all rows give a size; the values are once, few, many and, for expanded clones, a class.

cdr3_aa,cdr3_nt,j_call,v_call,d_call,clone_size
CATRGRANEKLFF,TGTGCCACCAGGGGGCGGGCTAATGAAAAACTGTTTTTT,TRBJ1-4,TRBV6-6,TRBD1,-
CASSKAGTGGEDTQYF,TGTGCCAGCAGCAAAGCCGGGACAGGTGGGGAAGATACGCAGTATTTT,TRBJ2-3,TRBV7-9,TRBD1,once
CASSFTGGPPLHF,TGTGCCAGCAGTTTTACAGGAGGGCCACCCCTCCACTTT,TRBJ1-6,TRBV12-3/TRBV12-4,-,-
CASSLTGTAFF,TGTGCCAGCAGCTTGACAGGGACAGCTTTCTTT,TRBJ1-1,TRBV7-9,TRBD1,once
CASSLGRGEGYGYTF,TGTGCCAGCAGCTTGGGCCGGGGAGAGGGGTATGGCTACACCTTC,TRBJ1-2,TRBV7-9,-,few
CAWGQGAETQYF,TGTGCCTGGGGGCAGGGGGCAGAGACCCAGTACTTC,TRBJ2-5,TRBV30,TRBD1,-
CAISENGNTIYF,TGTGCCATCAGTGAGAACGGAAACACCATATATTTT,TRBJ1-3,TRBV10-3,-,-
CASSLLGGAGELFF,TGTGCCAGCAGCTTACTGGGGGGAGCCGGGGAGCTGTTTTTT,TRBJ2-2,TRBV7-3,-,-
CASSFSQGHSPLHF,TGTGCCAGCAGCTTCTCTCAGGGACATTCACCCCTCCACTTT,TRBJ1-6,TRBV7-9,-,-
CASSVQGSNQPQHF,TGTGCCAGCAGCGTACAGGGGAGCAATCAGCCCCAGCATTTT,TRBJ1-5,TRBV9,-,-
CATSDFSPGTGMYEQYF,TGTGCCACCAGTGATTTCTCCCCCGGGACAGGGATGTACGAGCAGTACTTC,TRBJ2-7,TRBV24-1,TRBD1,-
CASSPPQGSGANVLTF,TGTGCCAGCAGCCCACCTCAGGGATCTGGGGCCAACGTCCTGACTTTC,TRBJ2-6,TRBV5-6,-,-
CASSSTVLRGTEAFF,TGTGCCAGCAGCTCCACTGTCTTAAGGGGGACTGAAGCTTTCTTT,TRBJ1-1,TRBV21-1,-,-
CATSREGRRGATDTQYF,TGTGCCACCAGCAGAGAGGGCCGGCGGGGGGCCACAGATACGCAGTATTTT,TRBJ2-3,TRBV15,TRBD2,-
CASSDVGLAGVYEQYF,TGTGCCAGCAGTGACGTTGGACTAGCGGGAGTCTACGAGCAGTACTTC,TRBJ2-7,TRBV6-1,TRBD2,once
CASSVGDGMNTEAFF,TGCGCCAGCAGTGTGGGGGACGGCATGAACACTGAAGCTTTCTTT,TRBJ1-1,TRBV10-2,-,-
CASSPGQVSDTQYF,TGTGCCAGCTCACCGGGACAGGTTTCAGATACGCAGTATTTT,TRBJ2-3,TRBV18,TRBD1,-
CASSVGTGSYNEQFF,TGTGCCAGCAGCGTTGGGACCGGCTCCTACAATGAGCAGTTCTTC,TRBJ2-1,TRBV2,-,-
CSVEVSPGETQYF,TGCAGCGTTGAAGTGAGTCCGGGAGAGACCCAGTACTTC,TRBJ2-5,TRBV29-1,-,-
CAWRSNRFTPYEQYF,TGTGCCTGGAGGTCAAACAGGTTTACCCCCTACGAGCAGTACTTC,TRBJ2-7,TRBV30,-,once
CASSERVSYEQYF,TGTGCCAGCAGTGAGCGGGTCTCCTACGAGCAGTACTTC,TRBJ2-7,TRBV2,-,-
CASSPAENYGYTF,TGCGCCAGCAGCCCCGCAGAAAACTATGGCTACACCTTC,TRBJ1-2,TRBV4-1,-,-
CASSFGSSGNTIYF,TGTGCCAGCAGTTTCGGGAGCTCTGGAAACACCATATATTTT,TRBJ1-3,TRBV28,-,-
CATSQTSGGTYNEQFF,TGTGCCACCAGTCAGACTAGCGGGGGGACCTACAATGAGCAGTTCTTC,TRBJ2-1,TRBV24-1,TRBD2,-
CASSLNRGGYGYTF,TGTGCCAGCAGTTTAAACAGGGGAGGCTATGGCTACACCTTC,TRBJ1-2,TRBV27,TRBD1,-
CAIRGDRVGTEAFF,TGTGCCATCAGGGGAGACAGGGTGGGCACTGAAGCTTTCTTT,TRBJ1-1,TRBV10-3,TRBD1,-
CATSRQGQRGSQANQPQHF,TGTGCCACCAGCAGACAGGGACAGAGGGGCTCCCAAGCAAATCAGCCCCAGCATTTT,TRBJ1-5,TRBV15,TRBD1,-
CASSLAGVQYF,TGTGCCAGCAGTCTCGCGGGAGTCCAGTACTTC,TRBJ2-7,TRBV12-3/TRBV12-4,TRBD2,-
CASSFQETQYF,TGTGCCAGCAGTTTCCAAGAGACCCAGTACTTC,TRBJ2-5,TRBV12-3/TRBV12-4,-,-
CASSRQGTNEQYF,TGTGCCAGCAGCCGACAGGGTACGAACGAGCAGTACTTC,TRBJ2-7,TRBV3-1/TRBV3-2,TRBD1,-
CASSIDSRGNTGELFF,TGTGCCAGTAGTATAGATAGCAGGGGAAACACCGGGGAGCTGTTTTTT,TRBJ2-2,TRBV19,-,-
CSGNTGNTIYF,TGCAGCGGGAATACTGGAAACACCATATATTTT,TRBJ1-3,TRBV29-1,-,-
CASSLVGETQYF,TGTGCCAGCAGCTTAGTCGGTGAGACCCAGTACTTC,TRBJ2-5,TRBV7-6,-,few
CASSPLPANTGELFF,TGTGCCAGCTCACCTCTCCCCGCGAACACCGGGGAGCTGTTTTTT,TRBJ2-2,TRBV18,-,-
CASSSMTSYEQYF,TGTGCCAGCAGCTCGATGACTTCATACGAGCAGTACTTC,TRBJ2-7,TRBV5-5,-,-
CASSLGQGANTEAFF,TGCGCCAGCAGCTTGGGACAGGGCGCCAACACTGAAGCTTTCTTT,TRBJ1-1,TRBV5-1,TRBD1,once
CASRTRTTGRTYEQYF,TGTGCCAGCAGAACACGGACGACAGGACGTACCTACGAGCAGTACTTC,TRBJ2-7,TRBV27,-,-
CASSLGIMGTEAFF,TGTGCCAGCAGCTTAGGGATAATGGGCACTGAAGCTTTCTTT,TRBJ1-1,TRBV11-2,-,-
CASSSLGSNEQFF,TGCGCCAGCAGTTCTCTGGGGTCGAATGAGCAGTTCTTC,TRBJ2-1,TRBV10-2,-,few
CASSLVGGSTDTQYF,TGTGCCAGCAGCTTAGTAGGGGGCAGCACAGATACGCAGTATTTT,TRBJ2-3,TRBV11-2,TRBD1,-
CASSQGGNSPLHF,TGTGCCAGCAGCCAAGGTGGGAATTCACCCCTCCACTTT,TRBJ1-6,TRBV3-1/TRBV3-2,-,-
CASSYNIRAQETQYF,TGTGCCAGCAGCTATAACATACGGGCCCAAGAGACCCAGTACTTC,TRBJ2-5,TRBV7-8,-,-
CASSLDRAKREQYF,TGTGCCAGCAGCTTAGACCGGGCCAAGAGGGAGCAGTACTTC,TRBJ2-7,TRBV7-2,-,-
CASSQRSGPYNEQFF,TGTGCCAGCAGCCAACGGAGCGGCCCTTACAATGAGCAGTTCTTC,TRBJ2-1,TRBV6-4,-,-
CASWRGPSEQYF,TGTGCCAGCTGGCGGGGGCCGAGTGAGCAGTACTTC,TRBJ2-7,TRBV28,-,-
CASSLGGYLVGEAFF,TGTGCCAGCAGTTTGGGGGGCTACCTGGTAGGTGAAGCTTTCTTT,TRBJ1-1,TRBV28,-,-
CASTWGGRADTQYF,TGTGCCAGTACCTGGGGGGGGAGGGCAGATACGCAGTATTTT,TRBJ2-3,TRBV19,TRBD2,-
CASSSRGDPSSGNTIYF,TGTGCCAGCAGTTCCCGAGGGGACCCGAGCTCTGGAAACACCATATATTTT,TRBJ1-3,TRBV28,-,-
CASTTGQGSDTQYF,TGTGCCAGCACCACAGGACAGGGGTCAGATACGCAGTATTTT,TRBJ2-3,TRBV19,TRBD1,-